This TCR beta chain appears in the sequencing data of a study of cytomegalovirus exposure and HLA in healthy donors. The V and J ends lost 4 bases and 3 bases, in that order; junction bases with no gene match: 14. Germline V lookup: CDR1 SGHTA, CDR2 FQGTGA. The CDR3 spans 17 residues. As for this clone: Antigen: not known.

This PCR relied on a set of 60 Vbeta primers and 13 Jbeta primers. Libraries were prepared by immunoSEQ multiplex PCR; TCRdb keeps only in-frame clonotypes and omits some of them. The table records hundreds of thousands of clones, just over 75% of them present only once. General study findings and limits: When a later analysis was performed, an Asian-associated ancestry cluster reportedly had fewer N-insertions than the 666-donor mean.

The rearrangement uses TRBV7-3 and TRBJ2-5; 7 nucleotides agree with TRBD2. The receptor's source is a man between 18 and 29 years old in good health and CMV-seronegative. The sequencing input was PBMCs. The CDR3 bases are TGTGCCAGCAGCTACCAAGCGGGGCCAGGCAGTGAAGAGACCCAGTACTTC. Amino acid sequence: CASSYQAGPGSEETQYF.